The 15 T cell receptor beta chains below were found in one sample sequenced in a study of T cells in Graves' hyperthyroidism and ophthalmopathy. Amplified regions were TCR beta CDR3 sequences from RNA transcripts. An initial round of RT-PCR targeting the TCR CDR3 relied on the HTBI primer set. TCRdb processed the multiplex PCR reads anew with MiXCR; each CDR3 protein has one entry. Counted here are around 480,000 distinct CDR3 sequences, 13% to 15% occurring once; the ten biggest clones make up around 17%. The sequenced material came from blood. All receptors derive from a woman between 18 and 30 years old with Graves' hyperthyroidism.

The rearrangement joins TRBV24-1 to TRBJ2-3, with D unclear. The V gene lost 1 base and the J gene lost 6 bases, with 4 bases spanning the gap. The germline CDR1 and CDR2 sequences are KGHDR and SFDVKD. The CDR3 runs 12 residues. The CDR3 here is CATSDLEDTQYF. The CDR3 nucleotides read TGTGCCACCAGTGATTTAGAGGATACGCAGTATTTT.

This clonotype was seen a handful of times. The V call is TRBV7-9, the J call TRBJ2-2; 9 bases are a match to TRBD2. The CDR3 length is 16 residues. Germline V gives CDR1 SEHNR, CDR2 FQNEAQ (reference sequence). V was pared by 6 bases and J by 6 bases, with 11 bases of the junction left unmatched. CDR3 DNA: TGTGCCAGCAGTCCCCGGGCTAGCGGGATTGCCGGGGAGCTGTTTTTT. It specifies CASSPRASGIAGELFF.

This clonotype was seen many times. V usage is TRBV2 and J usage is TRBJ1-2; unclear D gene. The length of the CDR3 is 14 residues. Trimming pared 2 bases from V and 3 bases from J, leaving 10 bases between. From germline, CDR1 is SNHLY and CDR2 FYNNEI. The CDR3 region has the DNA TGTGCCAGCAGTGAAACCCCAGGATACTATGGCTACACCTTC. This translates into CASSETPGYYGYTF.

The sample holds many counts of this clonotype. The rearrangement uses TRBV19 and TRBJ1-6; 8 bases are shared with TRBD1. CDR3 length equals 15 residues. The junction had 6 bases not matched to a gene; V was cut back by 6 bases and J by 5 bases. Per germline, CDR1 LNHDA and CDR2 SQIVND (reference sequence). As DNA, the CDR3 is TGTGCCAGTAGAACTCCGGGACAGGATAATTCACCCCTCCACTTT. This gives the protein CASRTPGQDNSPLHF.

Here the CDR3 reads CASSLVGLAGGGGVYNEQFF. CDR3 DNA sequence: TGTGCCAGCAGCTTGGTCGGACTAGCGGGAGGAGGGGGGGTATACAATGAGCAGTTCTTC. The rearrangement joins TRBV5-6 to TRBJ2-1; 14 nucleotides match TRBD2. The CDR3 totals 20 residues. CDR1 and CDR2 (germline): SGHDT, YYEEEE. J was trimmed by 4 bases and V by 0 bases; bases with no gene match: 12.

This clonotype occurred a few times. CDR3 DNA: TGTGCCAGCAGTTATGTAGCGGGAGAGGCCACAGATACGCAGTATTTT. The encoded protein is CASSYVAGEATDTQYF. The rearrangement joins TRBV6-2 or TRBV6-3 to TRBJ2-3, with 9 bases fitting TRBD2. The germline gives CDR1 MNHEY, CDR2 SVGEGT. The CDR3 is 16 residues long. Trimming took 3 bases from V and 2 from J; bases not matched to a gene: 6.

This clonotype came up many times. The rearrangement uses TRBV19 and TRBJ2-3, with 8 bases lining up with TRBD1. Per germline, CDR1 LNHDA and CDR2 SQIVND (reference sequence). V trimming: 3 bases; J trimming: 5 bases; junction bases outside the gene matches: 7. This CDR3 region has 15 residues. In nucleotides, the CDR3 is TGTGCCAGTAGTATCTCTGGACAGGGAGGAGATACGCAGTATTTT. Translation: CASSISGQGGDTQYF.

This clonotype was found many times. The V gene is TRBV12-3 or TRBV12-4, the J gene TRBJ1-6; 7 bases agree with TRBD1. V dropped 5 bases and J dropped 3; count of bases not matched to a gene: 4. This CDR3 region has 15 residues. CDR3: CASSLRDSYNSPLHF. For the CDR3, the DNA is TGTGCCAGCAGTCTCCGGGACAGCTATAATTCACCCCTCCACTTT.

This clonotype was counted between two and nine times. The chain combines TRBV7-3 with TRBJ2-7, with 7 positions matching TRBD1. The CDR3 covers 14 residues. The trim removed 5 bases at V and 5 bases at J, leaving 9 bases unmatched. From germline, CDR1 is SGHTA and CDR2 FQGTGA. The CDR3: CASSPTGVGDEQYF. The CDR3 DNA reads as TGTGCCAGCAGCCCAACAGGGGTTGGAGACGAGCAGTACTTC.

The sample holds many counts of this clonotype. The chain is built from TRBV14 and TRBJ1-6; unclear D gene. Germline values: CDR1 SGHDN, CDR2 FVKESK. Trimming took off 0 bases at V and 6 bases at J, with 9 bases between the two ends. The CDR3 runs 15 residues. CDR3 sequence: CASSQEGRFNSPLHF. CDR3 DNA: TGTGCCAGCAGCCAAGAAGGCAGATTTAATTCACCCCTCCACTTT.

This clonotype has just a few counts. The genes are TRBV20-1 and TRBJ1-4, with D perhaps matching TRBD1 (5 bases). V shed 0 bases and J shed 4 bases, with 15 bases lying between them. The CDR3 is 16 amino acids. Germline values: CDR1 DFQATT, CDR2 SNEGSKA (reference sequence). The CDR3 is CSARDIAGGDNEKLFF. The CDR3 DNA is TGCAGTGCTAGAGATATAGCGGGGGGGGATAATGAAAAACTGTTTTTT.

There are many counts of this clonotype. The J gene is TRBJ2-1, the V gene TRBV5-5; 7 nucleotides agree with TRBD1. This CDR3 spans 18 amino acids. With V trimmed by 8 bases and J by 2 bases, 19 bases remained unmatched. CDR1 and CDR2 (germline): SGHKS, YYEKEE (reference sequence). The CDR3 loop reads CASSRGQPSEIAYNEQFF. CDR3 DNA sequence: TGTGCCAGTAGCCGGGGACAGCCTTCTGAGATTGCCTACAATGAGCAGTTCTTC.

There are many counts of this clonotype. The rearrangement joins TRBV6-1 to TRBJ2-4; D possibly matches TRBD1 or TRBD2 (5 bases each). V was clipped by 6 bases and J by 6 bases, with 15 bases between them. Germline V CDR1 and CDR2: MNHNS, SASEGT. CDR3 size: 14 residues. In DNA, the CDR3 is TGTGCCAGCAGCGAGACGGGACCCCCAAACATTCAGTACTTC. It is translated as CASSETGPPNIQYF.

In its sample, this clonotype was seen a few times. The J gene is TRBJ1-1, the V gene TRBV4-1; TRBD1 agrees at 7 bases. The V segment lost 3 bases and the J segment 0 bases; nucleotides outside the gene matches: 7. CDR3 length: 16 amino acids. Germline CDR1 MGHRA, CDR2 YSYEKL. In DNA, the CDR3 is TGCGCCAGCAGCCAGAAGGCGGGGACAGTGAACACTGAAGCTTTCTTT. Translated, it gives CASSQKAGTVNTEAFF.

This clonotype has only a few counts. This chain uses TRBV4-1 with TRBJ2-3, with a possible D match to TRBD1 (6 bases). This CDR3 comprises 15 residues. Germline CDR1 reads MGHRA; CDR2 reads YSYEKL. V dropped 0 bases and J dropped 8 bases, with 15 bases sitting between them. Written as DNA, the CDR3 is TGCGCCAGCAGCCAAGATGGAAAGGAAGGGGGTACGCAGTATTTT. Translated, it gives CASSQDGKEGGTQYF.